This TCR beta chain was captured by sequencing in a study of shared clonotypes between healthy human individuals. Here immunoSEQ multiplex PCR was the method, and the copy in TCRdb shows in-frame clones only, minus some. This sample has more than 2 million clones; approximately 96% occur once, and the top ten carry over 0.1%. The germline V gene encodes CDR1 SGHKS and CDR2 YYEKEE (reference sequence). This CDR3 is built from 18 residues. V was clipped by 1 base and J by 0 bases, with 16 bases between them. The TCR comes from a man aged 18 to 29 in good health. The gene calls are TRBV5-5 and TRBJ1-4; D remains unclear. Input material: naive CD4+ T cells sorted from blood. Subset noted: CD45RA+ positively selected. The CDR3 nucleotides read TGTGCCAGCAGCTTGCTTAGTTCTATTACTGCAACTAATGAAAAACTGTTTTTT. Protein sequence: CASSLLSSITATNEKLFF.